These 27 T cell receptor beta chains came from one sample sequenced in a study of Ad26.COV2.S vaccination and SARS-CoV-2 variants. The treatment denotes: 15 to 20 received Ad26.COV2.S at low or high dose, single or two shots; roughly 5 received placebo; per-sample allocation not given. Each sample was drawn 63 days after the first injection (of vaccine or placebo). Repertoires were generated with immunoSEQ multiplex PCR, while TCRdb's copy carries only in-frame clones and drops some. This sample yields about 220,000 clones, of which roughly 90% are seen a single time; roughly a tenth belongs to the top ten. The specimen was peripheral blood, collected in a trial of Ad26.COV2.S vaccine versus placebo. The receptors were gathered from a person between 18 and 65 years old who received the Ad26.COV2.S COVID-19 vaccine or a placebo.

The chain has TRBV28 and TRBJ1-6; tentative D call: TRBD1 (6 bases). The ends were cut back, 5 bases at V and 4 bases at J, with 12 bases in the middle. The CDR3 loop spans 15 amino acids. CDR1 is MDHEN and CDR2 is SYDVKM in the germline V gene. CDR3 sequence: CASSPGTSYNSPLHF. The CDR3 DNA is TGTGCCAGCAGTCCGGGGACATCTTATAATTCACCCCTCCACTTT.

The table lists this clone with a few counts. V is TRBV6-5 and J is TRBJ2-1; 7 bases fit TRBD2. The germline CDR1 and CDR2 sequences are MNHEY and SVGAGI. With 2 bases clipped from V and 4 bases from J, the junction kept 8 bases outside the gene matches. The CDR3 is 16 residues long. As DNA, the CDR3 is TGTGCCAGCAGTTACCTCCAGCGGGGCCCTTACAATGAGCAGTTCTTC. This gives the protein CASSYLQRGPYNEQFF.

The chain recombines TRBV9 with TRBJ2-7, with 7 bases aligning to TRBD1. V dropped 4 bases and J dropped 6; count of bases not matched to a gene: 7. Germline assignment: CDR1 SGDLS and CDR2 YYNGEE. CDR3 length equals 13 residues. CDR3 bases: TGTGCCAGCAGCTTAAGACCAGGGGGCGAGCAGTACTTC. This encodes CASSLRPGGEQYF.

This clone occurred once. CDR3 amino acids: CATRFSGANVLTF. CDR3 sequence (DNA): TGTGCCACCCGATTCTCTGGGGCCAACGTCCTGACTTTC. This chain links TRBV19 with TRBJ2-6; D unclear. Germline V gene data show CDR1 as LNHDA and CDR2 as SQIVND (reference sequence). This CDR3 has 13 amino acids. V dropped 10 bases and J dropped 0 bases, with 7 bases sitting between them.

This chain joins TRBV6-6 and TRBJ1-3; D might be TRBD1 (6 bases). The germline V gene encodes CDR1 MNHNY and CDR2 SVGAGI (reference sequence). The CDR3 totals 12 residues. The ends were cut back, 7 bases at V and 7 bases at J, with 11 bases in the middle. CDR3 sequence (DNA): TGTGCCAGCACCCGACAGGATAACACCATATATTTT. Encoded protein: CASTRQDNTIYF.

This clone was recorded once. The chain uses TRBV15 and TRBJ2-1; either TRBD1 or TRBD2 may supply D (5 bases each). Per germline, CDR1 LNHNV and CDR2 YYDKDF (reference sequence). This CDR3 comprises 17 residues. The germline V and J ends were trimmed by 3 bases and 0 bases, with 15 bases remaining between them. The CDR3 DNA sequence: TGTGCCACCAGCAGCCGCTGGGACCTCCGCTCCTACAATGAGCAGTTCTTC. This encodes CATSSRWDLRSYNEQFF.

The chain employs TRBV6-5 and TRBJ1-2; D might be TRBD1 (5 bases). This CDR3 region has 13 residues. With 2 bases removed from V and 7 bases from J, the gap between germline ends came to 11 bases. Looked up from germline, CDR1 is MNHEY and CDR2 is SVGAGI. CDR3 nucleotides: TGTGCCAGCAGTTACGGGGGAAGACGTGGCTACACCTTC. Protein sequence: CASSYGGRRGYTF.

The rearrangement joins TRBV5-5 to TRBJ1-2; 9 bases map to TRBD1. Germline assignment: CDR1 SGHKS and CDR2 YYEKEE (reference sequence). The J segment lost 1 base and the V segment lost 4 bases, leaving 11 bases of the junction unmatched. This CDR3 has 17 residues. The CDR3 reads CASSHRGRFWNNYGYTF. The CDR3, as DNA: TGTGCCAGCAGCCACAGGGGGCGATTTTGGAATAACTATGGCTACACCTTC. The complete variable domain, with remaining parts taken from reference TRBV5-5 and TRBJ1-2, reads DAGVTQSPTHLIKTRGQQVTLRCSPISGHKSVSWYQQVLGQGPQFIFQYYEKEERGRGNFPDRFSARQFPNYSSELNVNALLLGDSALYLCASSHRGRFWNNYGYTFGSGTRLTVV.

The CDR3 loop is CASSLGLAGNLLETQYF. The CDR3 nucleotides are TGTGCCAGCAGTTTAGGACTAGCGGGAAATCTCCTAGAGACCCAGTACTTC. V gene TRBV28 combines with J gene TRBJ2-5, with 12 bases fitting TRBD2. Germline V gene data show CDR1 as MDHEN and CDR2 as SYDVKM. V dropped 2 bases and J dropped 4; count of bases not matched to a gene: 8. The CDR3 loop spans 17 amino acids.

V usage is TRBV6-2 or TRBV6-3 and J usage is TRBJ2-7, with TRBD1 matching 8 bases. Germline trimming cut 2 bases from V and 1 base from J; bases unmatched to any gene: 7. The CDR3 extends over 16 amino acids. From germline, CDR1 is MNHEY and CDR2 SVGEGT. CDR3 protein: CASSYREGQGSYEQYF. In nucleotides, the CDR3 is TGTGCCAGCAGTTACCGCGAAGGACAGGGTTCCTACGAGCAGTACTTC.

This clone was observed a single time. The chain carries TRBV27 and TRBJ2-3, with 9 positions matching TRBD2. The CDR3 contains 18 residues. The germline gives CDR1 MNHEY, CDR2 SMNVEV (reference sequence). After removal of 3 bases from V and 7 bases from J, the junction contained 17 bases not matched to a gene. The CDR3 here is CASSFLQGSASGANTQYF. CDR3 sequence (DNA): TGTGCCAGCAGTTTTCTTCAGGGTTCGGCTAGCGGGGCTAATACGCAGTATTTT.

CDR3: CASSQDSRGPNYGYTF. The DNA of the CDR3 is TGCGCCAGCAGCCAAGATAGCAGGGGGCCTAACTATGGCTACACCTTC. The V call is TRBV4-3, the J call TRBJ1-2; TRBD1 matches at 8 bases. Germline CDR1 reads LGHNA; CDR2 reads YSLEER. With 0 bases clipped from V and 0 bases from J, the junction kept 3 bases outside the gene matches. The CDR3 is 16 residues long.

This clone was observed once. The V call is TRBV29-1, the J call TRBJ2-7; D may be TRBD2 (6 bases). CDR1 and CDR2 from the germline V gene are SQVTM and ANQGSEA. Trimming left V 0 bases short and J 7 bases short, with 19 bases between. There are 15 residues in the CDR3. In DNA form, the CDR3 reads TGCAGCGTTGAAGAACGAGGGCTTGGAGGGGATGAGCAGTACTTC. Its translation is CSVEERGLGGDEQYF.

The CDR3 nucleotides read TGTGCCAGCAGCCCGCTCCGACAGGGAAGTAAGAACACTGAAGCTTTCTTT. Translated, it gives CASSPLRQGSKNTEAFF. The V gene is TRBV7-8, the J gene TRBJ1-1, with 7 nucleotides matching TRBD1. V gave up 5 bases and J gave up 1 base; unmatched junction bases: 13. Germline-derived CDR1 and CDR2 are SGHVS and FQNEAQ. The CDR3 extends over 17 amino acids.

This clone was found a few times. The gene calls are TRBV5-8 and TRBJ2-5; D is uncertain. From germline, CDR1 is SGHTS and CDR2 YDEGEE. CDR3 length: 11 amino acids. V lost 5 bases and J lost 5, with 7 bases in between. CDR3 residues: CASSSRETQYF. The CDR3 DNA reads as TGTGCCAGCAGTTCGAGGGAGACCCAGTACTTC.

CDR3 in DNA: TGTGCCAGTTTGGATTTAGGGTTTCTCAATCAGCCCCAGCATTTT. Its translation: CASLDLGFLNQPQHF. This sequence joins TRBV19 and TRBJ1-5; unclear D gene. The CDR3 extends over 15 amino acids. CDR1 and CDR2 from the germline V gene are LNHDA and SQIVND (reference sequence). Trimming removed 8 bases from V and 3 bases from J, with 17 bases in between.

The J gene is TRBJ1-4, the V gene TRBV5-1; maybe TRBD1 (5 bases). Trimming left V 1 base short and J 8 bases short, with 12 bases between. The CDR3 sequence is 14 residues long. The germline V gene encodes CDR1 SGHRS and CDR2 YFSETQ. The CDR3 region has the DNA TGCGCCAGCAGCTTGATGTCAGGGAACGAAAAACTGTTTTTT. Protein: CASSLMSGNEKLFF.

The chain carries TRBV14 and TRBJ2-5, with TRBD1 matching 9 bases. The V segment lost 6 bases and the J segment 0 bases; nucleotides outside the gene matches: 14. This CDR3 contains 18 residues. Germline V gene sequence: CDR1 SGHDN, CDR2 FVKESK. CDR3 in DNA: TGTGCCAGCAGTCCCATAGTACGGGACAGGGTCAACCAAGAGACCCAGTACTTC. The encoded protein is CASSPIVRDRVNQETQYF.

V and J are TRBV28 and TRBJ1-2; D remains ambiguous. Looked up from germline, CDR1 is MDHEN and CDR2 is SYDVKM. V lost 1 base, J lost 4 bases, and 10 bases lay in between. This CDR3 contains 14 residues. The CDR3: CASSLSQLAYGYTF. The DNA for the CDR3 is TGTGCCAGCAGTTTATCCCAACTAGCCTATGGCTACACCTTC.

The chain links TRBV29-1 to TRBJ1-4; a weak D match, TRBD1 (5 bases). The CDR3 runs 16 residues. CDR1 is SQVTM and CDR2 is ANQGSEA in the germline V gene. V was shortened by 1 base and J by 7 bases, with 19 bases between the two germline ends. The CDR3 DNA is TGCAGCGTTGAAGGCTCACCCGGGACGGTGGGTGAAAAACTGTTTTTT. Translating it yields CSVEGSPGTVGEKLFF.

A single count supports this clone. The chain couples TRBV6-2 or TRBV6-3 to TRBJ2-7, with 9 positions matching TRBD2. The CDR3 sequence is 18 residues long. The V gene's germline CDR1 is MNHEY and CDR2 SVGEGT. Trimming cost V 0 bases and J 1 base; bases outside gene matches: 10. The CDR3 reads CASSYSAVSGLASYEQYF. The CDR3 DNA reads TGTGCCAGCAGTTACTCAGCAGTTTCGGGACTAGCATCCTACGAGCAGTACTTC.

The chain has TRBV7-9 and TRBJ2-7; D gene uncertain. The V and J ends lost 1 base and 2 bases respectively, with 9 bases between them. This CDR3 has 14 amino acids. The germline CDR1 and CDR2 sequences are SEHNR and FQNEAQ (reference sequence). CDR3 DNA: TGTGCCAGCAGCTTAGGTCACTTAGCCTACGAGCAGTACTTC. Translated, it gives CASSLGHLAYEQYF.

The genes are TRBV6-4 and TRBJ2-3, with TRBD2 matching 8 bases. V gave up 5 bases and J gave up 1 base; unmatched junction bases: 2. CDR3 length equals 14 residues. Germline V CDR1 and CDR2: MRHNA, SNTAGT. CDR3 loop: CASSSGGGTDTQYF. The CDR3 DNA reads TGTGCCAGCAGTAGCGGGGGAGGCACAGATACGCAGTATTTT.

This clone was counted a single time. This sequence joins TRBV5-1 and TRBJ1-2; 7 nucleotides align to TRBD1. V was pared by 8 bases and J by 4 bases, with 17 bases of the junction left unmatched. Germline V lookup: CDR1 SGHRS, CDR2 YFSETQ. The CDR3 is made up of 16 amino acids. The CDR3 DNA reads as TGCGCCAGTAGCGACAGGCGACAGGGCCTGGGCTATGGCTACACCTTC. It codes for CASSDRRQGLGYGYTF. Variable domain in full (rest from reference TRBV5-1 and TRBJ1-2): KAGVTQTPRYLIKTRGQQVTLSCSPISGHRSVSWYQQTPGQGLQFLFEYFSETQRNKGNFPGRFSGRQFSNSRSEMNVSTLELGDSALYLCASSDRRQGLGYGYTFGSGTRLTVV.

The V and J genes are TRBV11-2 and TRBJ2-3; D is unclear. This CDR3 is built from 14 residues. Trimming cost V 4 bases and J 3 bases, with 11 bases left between them. The germline V gene has CDR1 SGHAT and CDR2 FQNNGV. The CDR3 spells CASSSYPSTDTQYF. The DNA for the CDR3 is TGTGCCAGCAGCTCTTACCCCAGTACAGATACGCAGTATTTT.

The chain uses TRBV4-3 and TRBJ2-1, with D unclear. Germline lookup yields CDR1 LGHNA and CDR2 YSLEER. This CDR3 is built from 15 residues. V dropped 1 base and J dropped 7 bases, with 14 bases sitting between them. This chain's CDR3 is CASSQGPNLSNEQFF. In DNA, the CDR3 is TGCGCCAGCAGCCAAGGCCCGAACCTGAGTAATGAGCAGTTCTTC.

This clone was observed a single time. As DNA, the CDR3 is TGCGCCAGCAGACGGGACGGGACAGCCTACTCCTACAATGAGCAGTTCTTC. Amino acids: CASRRDGTAYSYNEQFF. The V call is TRBV10-2, the J call TRBJ2-1, with TRBD1 identical over 7 bases. Germline V gives CDR1 WSHSY, CDR2 SAAADI. This CDR3 is 17 amino acids long. Trimming at V came to 6 bases and at J to 0 bases, leaving 11 bases not matched to a gene.